This TCR beta chain was sequenced during a study of cytomegalovirus exposure and HLA in healthy donors. Study as a whole: The use of the same platform for the 130 or so validation repertoires and the 550 to 700 first-cohort repertoires was reported by a later analysis.

Note on this clone: Its antigen is not identified.

Here immunoSEQ multiplex PCR was the method, and the copy in TCRdb shows in-frame clones only, minus some. The sample includes some 76,000 clones, approximately 94% of them seen just once. Study-level findings and limits: The study labeled roughly 160 TCR beta chains cytomegalovirus-associated. Three chains linked to CMV were shown in vitro to be specific for CMV antigens. It was reportedly the case that the classifier diagnosed cytomegalovirus status with high specificity and sensitivity.

V was pared by 4 bases and J by 2 bases, with 7 bases of the junction left unmatched. Germline V gives CDR1 LGHNA, CDR2 YNFKEQ. The CDR3 extends over 17 amino acids. The receptor was derived from a woman aged 18-29 years in good health and CMV-seronegative. The V call is TRBV4-2, the J call TRBJ2-1; 11 nucleotides line up with TRBD2. The sample was PBMCs. Here the CDR3 reads CASSPTLAGGTYNEQFF. Here the CDR3 DNA reads TGTGCCAGCAGCCCCACTCTAGCGGGGGGAACCTACAATGAGCAGTTCTTC.